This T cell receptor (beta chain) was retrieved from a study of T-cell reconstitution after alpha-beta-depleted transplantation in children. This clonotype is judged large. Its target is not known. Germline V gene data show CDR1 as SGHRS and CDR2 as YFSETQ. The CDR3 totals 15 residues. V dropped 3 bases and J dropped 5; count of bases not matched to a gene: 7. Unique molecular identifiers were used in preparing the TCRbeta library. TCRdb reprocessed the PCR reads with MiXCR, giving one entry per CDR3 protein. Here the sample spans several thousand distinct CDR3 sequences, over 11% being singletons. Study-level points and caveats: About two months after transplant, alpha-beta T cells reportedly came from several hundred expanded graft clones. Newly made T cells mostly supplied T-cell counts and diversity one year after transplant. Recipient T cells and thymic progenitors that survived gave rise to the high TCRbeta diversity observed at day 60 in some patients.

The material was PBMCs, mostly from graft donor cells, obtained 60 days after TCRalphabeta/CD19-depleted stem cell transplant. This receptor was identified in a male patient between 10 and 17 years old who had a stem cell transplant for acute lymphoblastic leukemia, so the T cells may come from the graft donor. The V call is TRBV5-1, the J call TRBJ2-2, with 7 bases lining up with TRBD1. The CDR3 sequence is CASSSTGKDTGELFF. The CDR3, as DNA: TGCGCCAGCAGCTCGACAGGGAAGGATACCGGGGAGCTGTTTTTT.